Below are 14 T cell receptor beta chains sequenced from a single sample in a study of cytomegalovirus exposure and HLA in healthy donors. Primers: 60 Vbeta forward and 13 Jbeta reverse. Profiled with immunoSEQ multiplex PCR; TCRdb holds only in-frame clones, not every one. Seen here are 120,000 to 150,000 clones, 60% to 85% observed once, and the top ten hold less than 3.5%. The sequencing sample was made of PBMCs. All receptors come from a male donor in good health and CMV-seronegative.

This clone was found once. The rearrangement joins TRBV25-1 to TRBJ1-1; 7 positions agree with TRBD1. The V and J ends lost 7 bases and 0 bases, in that order; junction bases with no gene match: 2. Looked up from germline, CDR1 is MGHDK and CDR2 is SYGVNS. This CDR3 contains 13 residues. The CDR3 DNA reads as TGTGCCAGCATGGGACAGCTGAACACTGAAGCTTTCTTT. Amino acid sequence: CASMGQLNTEAFF.

This rearrangement joins TRBV6-5 to TRBJ1-2, with TRBD1 identical over 7 bases. V gave up 2 bases and J gave up 4 bases; unmatched junction bases: 1. Germline loops: CDR1 MNHEY, CDR2 SVGAGI. This CDR3 region has 13 residues. CDR3 bases: TGTGCCAGCAGTTACCGACAGGGCTATGGCTACACCTTC. Protein sequence: CASSYRQGYGYTF.

V and J are TRBV18 and TRBJ1-6; a weak D match, TRBD1 (6 bases). V was trimmed by 6 bases and J by 8 bases, leaving 17 bases between them. The CDR3 loop spans 15 amino acids. Germline CDR1 reads KGHSH; CDR2 reads LQKENI. The CDR3 loop is CASSPITGPDSPLHF. In DNA form, the CDR3 reads TGTGCCAGCTCGCCTATCACAGGGCCTGATTCACCCCTCCACTTT.

The chain joins TRBV27 to TRBJ2-7; tentative D call: TRBD1 (6 bases). Trimming took off 8 bases at V and 2 bases at J, with 19 bases between the two ends. CDR3 length equals 15 residues. CDR1 and CDR2 (germline): MNHEY, SMNVEV (reference sequence). The CDR3 here is CASAMVQGSAYEQYF. In nucleotides, the CDR3 is TGTGCCAGCGCTATGGTCCAGGGGTCCGCCTACGAGCAGTACTTC.

The chain employs TRBV5-4 and TRBJ2-2; tentative D call: TRBD2 (6 bases). V was clipped by 2 bases and J by 6 bases, with 8 bases between them. The CDR3 extends over 13 amino acids. Germline CDR1 SGHNT, CDR2 YYREEE (reference sequence). CDR3: CASSFGGSGELFF. CDR3 nucleotide sequence: TGTGCCAGCAGCTTCGGAGGGTCCGGGGAGCTGTTTTTT. Together with reference TRBV5-4 and TRBJ2-2, the CDR3 gives the full variable domain: ETGVTQSPTHLIKTRGQQVTLRCSSQSGHNTVSWYQQALGQGPQFIFQYYREEENGRGNFPPRFSGLQFPNYSSELNVNALELDDSALYLCASSFGGSGELFFGEGSRLTVL.

The gene calls are TRBV5-1 and TRBJ2-3; TRBD1 aligns across 11 bases. Per germline, CDR1 SGHRS and CDR2 YFSETQ. V lost 0 bases and J lost 6; bases outside the gene matches: 6. This CDR3 has 16 amino acids. CDR3 region: CASSLVWTGGEDTQYF. DNA of the CDR3: TGCGCCAGCAGCTTGGTATGGACAGGGGGCGAGGATACGCAGTATTTT.

The V gene is TRBV10-2, the J gene TRBJ2-1, with D perhaps matching TRBD2 (6 bases). V lost 8 bases to trimming and J lost 8 bases, with 13 bases between them. This CDR3 is 12 amino acids long. Germline V lookup: CDR1 WSHSY, CDR2 SAAADI. CDR3 sequence (DNA): TGCGCCAGCGGGGGGACGGTCGATGAGCAGTTCTTC. Translating it yields CASGGTVDEQFF.

Here the CDR3 DNA reads TGCGCCAGCAGCATACCGCTTATCGGGGGGGAGAACACTGAAGCTTTCTTT. This sequence encodes CASSIPLIGGENTEAFF. The rearrangement joins TRBV5-1 to TRBJ1-1; maybe TRBD1 (5 bases). CDR3 length equals 17 residues. V lost 4 bases and J 1 base, leaving 20 bases between the germline ends. CDR1 is SGHRS, CDR2 YFSETQ, per germline.

V is TRBV19 and J is TRBJ2-1; 8 bases are shared with TRBD1. This CDR3 has 15 residues. The J segment lost 3 bases and the V segment lost 6 bases, leaving 7 bases of the junction unmatched. Looked up from germline, CDR1 is LNHDA and CDR2 is SQIVND (reference sequence). The CDR3 region is CASRRTGGGYNEQFF. CDR3 bases: TGTGCCAGTAGACGAACAGGGGGTGGCTACAATGAGCAGTTCTTC.

This clone was counted between two and nine times. The chain has TRBV7-3 and TRBJ1-3; 8 bases match TRBD1. Germline V CDR1 and CDR2: SGHTA, FQGTGA. The CDR3 totals 15 residues. Trimming cost V 5 bases and J 7 bases; bases outside gene matches: 10. This CDR3 is CASSPGPGGINTIYF. CDR3 nucleotide sequence: TGTGCCAGCAGCCCAGGGCCAGGGGGCATTAACACCATATATTTT.

This clone has only one observation. The gene calls are TRBV4-1 and TRBJ2-5; 8 bases align to TRBD2. The J call may be incorrect, as the DNA end agrees better with TRBJ2-7. CDR1 and CDR2 (germline): MGHRA, YSYEKL. The CDR3 has 18 amino acids. The CDR3 sequence is CASSQDTSGGLLSYEQYF. The CDR3 DNA reads as TGCGCCAGCAGCCAAGATACAAGCGGGGGCCTCCTCTCCTACGAGCAGTACTTC.

This chain joins TRBV19 and TRBJ2-3; a weak D match, TRBD1 (6 bases). This CDR3 is built from 13 residues. Germline loops: CDR1 LNHDA, CDR2 SQIVND (reference sequence). The V gene lost 5 bases and the J gene lost 5 bases, with 11 bases spanning the gap. The CDR3 DNA reads TGTGCCAGTAGTTTCTTCAGGGGAGATACGCAGTATTTT. Encoded protein: CASSFFRGDTQYF.

J is TRBJ2-3 and V is TRBV10-3, with 8 bases aligning to TRBD2. The CDR3 is 16 residues long. From germline, CDR1 is ENHRY and CDR2 SYGVKD. V shed 8 bases, J shed 3 bases, and the junction held 13 bases outside the gene matches. Written as DNA, the CDR3 is TGTGCCATCGAAAGGGGCGACGGGGGGGGTACAGATACGCAGTATTTT. Amino acid sequence: CAIERGDGGGTDTQYF.

This chain's CDR3 is CASSESLEFGRGREKLFF. In DNA form, the CDR3 reads TGCGCCAGCAGTGAGTCGCTAGAATTCGGCAGGGGGCGTGAAAAACTGTTTTTT. The chain has TRBV10-1 and TRBJ1-4, with 8 positions matching TRBD1. The V gene end was trimmed by 0 bases and the J gene end by 7 bases; junction bases not matched to a gene: 13. Germline CDR1 reads WNHNN; CDR2 reads SYGVQD (reference sequence). The CDR3 contains 18 residues.